This T cell receptor beta chain derives from a study of blood T cell repertoires in COVID-19. For the study at large: T cells, B-cell-depleted T cells, or PBMCs provided the cDNA or gDNA that served as material.

As originally analysed: The assay estimated nucleated cells by amplifying reference gene primers. The data were produced by immunoSEQ multiplex PCR, yet TCRdb's version contains in-frame clones alone and is incomplete. V, J and clone size reflect that table, while D and trimming were determined from the DNA. The profile shows 150,000 to 200,000 clones, about four fifths of them singletons. Turning to this clone: The same CDR3 can be traced to other DNA sequences in this sample.

The clonotype was recovered from a woman of 80 years or more with acute or convalescent COVID-19. Sequenced input: peripheral blood.

In DNA form, the CDR3 reads TGCAGTGCTAGTGGGCCCTATGGCTACACCTTC. Its translation is CSASGPYGYTF. The genes are TRBV20-1 and TRBJ1-2; D is undetermined. CDR3 length: 11 amino acids. Germline V gene lookup returns CDR1 DFQATT and CDR2 SNEGSKA (reference sequence). V lost 3 bases to trimming and J lost 4 bases, with 6 bases between them.